One T cell receptor beta chain is described in this entry. This sample is drawn from a study of blood T cell repertoires in COVID-19. In the study overall: Whether acute or convalescent, the COVID-19 samples came from the United States, Italy and Spain.

V lost 2 bases and J lost 2; bases outside the gene matches: 8. The CDR3 has 18 residues. Germline CDR1 reads MNHEY; CDR2 reads SVGEGT. Data came from immunoSEQ multiplex PCR; TCRdb stores just in-frame clones and leaves some out. Of around 70,000 clones in the sample, less than 80% were seen once. The chain carries TRBV6-2 or TRBV6-3 and TRBJ2-3; 12 nucleotides align to TRBD2. The receptor's source is a man aged 60 to 75 with active or convalescent COVID-19. Sequenced sample: peripheral blood. The CDR3 region has the DNA TGTGCCAGCAGTTACCCCCGGACTAGCGGGGTTAACACAGATACGCAGTATTTT. Its protein product is CASSYPRTSGVNTDTQYF.